This passage covers 3 T cell receptor beta chains from one sample sequenced in a study of brain T cells in children with intractable seizures. Sequencing was limited to surgery cases with top T cell transcript signatures in brain tissue. The method was immunoSEQ multiplex PCR; TCRdb's version includes in-frame clones alone and lacks a portion of them. Here the sample spans 7,500 to 10,000 clones, 69% being singletons. The sample here was resected brain tissue, taken at surgery. The receptor set was obtained from a girl aged 2-15 years with tuberous sclerosis and intractable seizures.

CDR3 amino acids: CASSQEHSVYNQPQHF. The CDR3 region has the DNA TGCGCCAGCAGCCAAGAACATTCAGTATACAATCAGCCCCAGCATTTT. The chain recombines TRBV4-1 with TRBJ1-5; D uncertain. CDR1 and CDR2 (germline): MGHRA, YSYEKL. CDR3 length equals 16 residues. Trimming took off 0 bases at V and 3 bases at J, with 12 bases between the two ends.

V and J are TRBV29-1 and TRBJ2-7; TRBD1 or TRBD2 may be the D gene (5 bases each). Looked up from germline, CDR1 is SQVTM and CDR2 is ANQGSEA. This CDR3 spans 14 amino acids. CDR3 residues: CNARGARKSGEQYF. CDR3 DNA sequence: TGCAACGCGAGGGGTGCCAGGAAAAGTGGGGAGCAGTACTTC.

V usage is TRBV2 and J usage is TRBJ1-1; the D gene is possibly TRBD1 (5 bases). The germline gives CDR1 SNHLY, CDR2 FYNNEI. The CDR3 has 11 amino acids. Deletions cut 6 bases from V and 8 bases from J, with 10 bases between. CDR3 in amino acids: CASRDIVEAFF. CDR3 DNA: TGTGCCAGCAGGGACATCGTCGAAGCTTTCTTT.